These T cell receptor beta chains were read from a single sample in a study of T cell responses to AZD1222 COVID-19 vaccine. The protocol was immunoSEQ multiplex PCR, while the TCRdb copy is restricted to in-frame clones and leaves out a portion. The sample gives about 170,000 clones, around 87% of which show up once; roughly 6.9% is in the top ten. This material consisted of peripheral blood, taken on day 0 of AZD1222 vaccination. The origin of the receptors is an adult in good health. Each CDR3 is given with its conserved first and last residue. The listing skips clone size in some rows; elsewhere it reads once, few, many or a size class.

size: NA; V: TRBV4-2; length: 17; J: TRBJ2-1; CDR3: CASSQLAGGPSYNEQFF
size: NA; V: TRBV11-1; length: 15; J: TRBJ1-1; CDR3: CASSLWTGLNTEAFF
size: NA; V: TRBV2; length: 13; J: TRBJ2-7; CDR3: CASSFGTAYEQYF
size: NA; V: TRBV10-3; length: 17; J: TRBJ2-2; CDR3: CAISDGNRDPNTGELFF
size: NA; V: TRBV7-9; length: 13; J: TRBJ2-3; CDR3: CASSAGFGDTQYF
size: NA; V: TRBV27; length: 14; J: TRBJ2-4; CDR3: CASSLSRAKNIQYF
size: NA; V: TRBV9; length: 18; J: TRBJ2-3; CDR3: CASSARASGVFRTDTQYF
size: NA; V: TRBV6-5; length: 13; J: TRBJ2-7; CDR3: CASRGTGPYEQYF
size: NA; V: TRBV5-6; length: 14; J: TRBJ1-2; CDR3: CASSLRDILYGYTF
size: once; V: TRBV27; length: 15; J: TRBJ2-2; CDR3: CASSPPLPNTGELFF
size: NA; V: TRBV6-5; length: 13; J: TRBJ1-4; CDR3: CATRQSTNEKLFF
size: NA; V: TRBV6-2/TRBV6-3; length: 17; J: TRBJ2-6; CDR3: CASSLTGPDSGANVLTF
size: NA; V: TRBV5-5; length: 13; J: TRBJ1-2; CDR3: CASSLAGWDGYTF
size: NA; V: TRBV13; length: 15; J: TRBJ2-1; CDR3: CASSLGGGGANEQFF
size: NA; V: TRBV4-3; length: 12; J: TRBJ1-1; CDR3: CASSLGTTEAFF
size: NA; V: TRBV3-1/TRBV3-2; length: 12; J: TRBJ1-2; CDR3: CASSPDNRPYTF
size: NA; V: TRBV18; length: 17; J: TRBJ1-1; CDR3: CASSPRSNDRSNTEAFF
size: NA; V: TRBV5-1; length: 16; J: TRBJ2-4; CDR3: CASSPGERVSKNIQYF
size: once; V: TRBV10-1; length: 16; J: TRBJ2-2; CDR3: CASSEEGRGHTGELFF
size: NA; V: TRBV5-1; length: 15; J: TRBJ2-1; CDR3: CASSLGSGGQNEQFF
size: NA; V: TRBV10-3; length: 14; J: TRBJ1-2; CDR3: CAIKIAGVLDGYTF
size: NA; V: TRBV29-1; length: 14; J: TRBJ1-2; CDR3: CSVRLREANYGYTF
size: NA; V: TRBV15; length: 14; J: TRBJ1-1; CDR3: CATSRDTKGTEAFF
size: NA; V: TRBV19; length: 13; J: TRBJ1-2; CDR3: CASSPGLSAGYTF
size: NA; V: TRBV19; length: 12; J: TRBJ1-2; CDR3: CASSAGWYGYTF
size: NA; V: TRBV3-1/TRBV3-2; length: 10; J: TRBJ2-3; CDR3: CASGTDTQYF
size: once; V: TRBV6-5; length: 13; J: TRBJ1-2; CDR3: CASSHDRDYGYTF
size: few; V: TRBV9; length: 16; J: TRBJ2-3; CDR3: CASSVRAGGNTDTQYF
size: NA; V: TRBV25-1; length: 14; J: TRBJ2-2; CDR3: CASSVGSNTGELFF
size: NA; V: TRBV7-9; length: 16; J: TRBJ2-1; CDR3: CASSDHLTSSYNEQFF
size: NA; V: TRBV6-5; length: 15; J: TRBJ1-2; CDR3: CASRTEDRLSFGYTF
size: NA; V: TRBV6-2/TRBV6-3; length: 15; J: TRBJ1-5; CDR3: CASSGTGGSNQPQHF
size: NA; V: TRBV4-3; length: 13; J: TRBJ2-7; CDR3: CASSQDRVYEQYF
size: NA; V: TRBV7-9; length: 13; J: TRBJ1-1; CDR3: CASSLSAGRGTFF
size: once; V: TRBV7-8; length: 16; J: TRBJ2-2; CDR3: CASSLSGGGAVGELFF
size: NA; V: TRBV7-2; length: 15; J: TRBJ1-3; CDR3: CASSLAAGVGNTIYF
size: few; V: TRBV7-9; length: 13; J: TRBJ1-1; CDR3: CASTTSRNTEAFF
size: NA; V: TRBV7-3; length: 15; J: TRBJ2-3; CDR3: CASSLTGQGTDTQYF
size: NA; V: TRBV18; length: 13; J: TRBJ1-1; CDR3: CASSPNSDSEAFF
size: NA; V: TRBV9; length: 12; J: TRBJ2-4; CDR3: CASSGAGYIQYF
size: NA; V: TRBV5-8; length: 15; J: TRBJ1-6; CDR3: CASSLETGPPTALHF
size: NA; V: TRBV6-5; length: 13; J: TRBJ1-2; CDR3: CASSGQVYYGYTF
size: few; V: TRBV18; length: 14; J: TRBJ1-5; CDR3: CASSPGTGDQPQHF